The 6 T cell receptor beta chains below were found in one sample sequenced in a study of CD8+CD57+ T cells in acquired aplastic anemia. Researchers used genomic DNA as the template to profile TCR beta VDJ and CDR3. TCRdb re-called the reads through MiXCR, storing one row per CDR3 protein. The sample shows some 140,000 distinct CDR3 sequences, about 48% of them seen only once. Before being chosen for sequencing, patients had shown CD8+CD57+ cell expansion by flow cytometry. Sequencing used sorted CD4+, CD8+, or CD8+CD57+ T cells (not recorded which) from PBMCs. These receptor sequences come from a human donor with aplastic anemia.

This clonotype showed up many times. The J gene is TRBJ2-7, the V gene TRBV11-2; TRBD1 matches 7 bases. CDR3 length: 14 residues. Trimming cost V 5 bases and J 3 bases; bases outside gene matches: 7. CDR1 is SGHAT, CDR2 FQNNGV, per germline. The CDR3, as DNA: TGTGCCAGCAGCGCCTGGGACAGTATCTACGAGCAGTACTTC. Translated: CASSAWDSIYEQYF.

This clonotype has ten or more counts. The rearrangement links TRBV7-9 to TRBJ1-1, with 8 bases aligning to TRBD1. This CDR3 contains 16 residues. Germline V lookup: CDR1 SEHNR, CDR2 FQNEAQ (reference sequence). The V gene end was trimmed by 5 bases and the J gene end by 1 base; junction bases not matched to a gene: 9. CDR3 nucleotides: TGTGCCAGCAGCCCAAGGGACAGGCTACCGAACACTGAAGCTTTCTTT. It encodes CASSPRDRLPNTEAFF.

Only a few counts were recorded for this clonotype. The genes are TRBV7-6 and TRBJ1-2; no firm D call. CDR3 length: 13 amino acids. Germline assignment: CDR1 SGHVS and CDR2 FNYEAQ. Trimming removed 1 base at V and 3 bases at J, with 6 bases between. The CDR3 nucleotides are TGTGCCAGCAGCTTAGGGGTATACTATGGCTACACCTTC. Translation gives CASSLGVYYGYTF.

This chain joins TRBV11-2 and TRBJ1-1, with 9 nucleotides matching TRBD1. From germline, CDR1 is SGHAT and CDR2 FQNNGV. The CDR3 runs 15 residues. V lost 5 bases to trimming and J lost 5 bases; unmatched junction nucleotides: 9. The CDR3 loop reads CASSPRTGERTEAFF. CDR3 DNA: TGTGCCAGCAGCCCCCGGACAGGGGAGAGGACTGAAGCTTTCTTT.

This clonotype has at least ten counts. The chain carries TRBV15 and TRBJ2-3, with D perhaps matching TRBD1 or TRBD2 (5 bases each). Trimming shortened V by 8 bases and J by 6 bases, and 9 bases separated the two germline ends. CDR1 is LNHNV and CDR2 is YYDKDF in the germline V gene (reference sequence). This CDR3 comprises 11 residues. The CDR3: CATGGSDTQYF. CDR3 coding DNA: TGTGCCACCGGGGGTTCGGATACGCAGTATTTT.

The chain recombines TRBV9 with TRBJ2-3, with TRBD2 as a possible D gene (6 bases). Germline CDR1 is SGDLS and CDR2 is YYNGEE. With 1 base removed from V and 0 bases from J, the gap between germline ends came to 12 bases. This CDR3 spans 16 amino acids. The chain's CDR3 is CASSVPKAGSTDTQYF. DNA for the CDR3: TGTGCCAGCAGCGTACCAAAAGCGGGTAGCACAGATACGCAGTATTTT.